This passage covers 32 T cell receptor beta chains from one sample sequenced in a study of T cells expressing NK-cell markers. TCRdb reanalyzed the 5' RACE reads and collapses them to one entry per CDR3 protein, without DNA. The sample table includes 550,000 to 600,000 distinct CDR3 sequences. The sequencing sample was made of blood T cells: a sorted CD56 or NKG2C T cell subset, CD4+ or CD8+ T cells, or bulk PBMC T cells (not recorded which). Source of these receptors: a man aged 18 to 35 in good health.

The V gene is TRBV4-3, the J gene TRBJ2-5; without DNA, the TCRdb call of TRBD2 cannot be checked. There are 15 residues in the CDR3. Per the germline V gene, CDR1 is LGHNA and CDR2 is YSLEER. The CDR3 spells CASSQDAGLKETQYF.

The chain has TRBV4-3 and TRBJ2-3; the TCRdb D gene call, TRBD2, has no DNA to confirm it. The CDR3 spans 17 residues. Germline V gives CDR1 LGHNA, CDR2 YSLEER. The CDR3 sequence: CASSQDRGTTVTDTQYF.

The rearrangement uses TRBV27 and TRBJ1-2; without DNA, the TCRdb call of TRBD1 cannot be checked. This CDR3 is built from 14 residues. The germline CDR1 and CDR2 sequences are MNHEY and SMNVEV (reference sequence). This CDR3 is CASSPRTGGDGYTF.

The V call is TRBV25-1, the J call TRBJ2-7; checking the TCRdb D call of TRBD1 is not possible without DNA. Germline values: CDR1 MGHDK, CDR2 SYGVNS. The CDR3 runs to 15 residues. CDR3 sequence reads: CASSENGQGAYEQYF.

The chain links TRBV20-1 to TRBJ2-1; checking the TCRdb D call of TRBD2 is not possible without DNA. This CDR3 is built from 16 residues. Germline loops: CDR1 DFQATT, CDR2 SNEGSKA (reference sequence). The CDR3 loop is CSARDELAGEIYEQFF.

The rearrangement joins TRBV12-3 or TRBV12-4 to TRBJ1-4; TCRdb indicates TRBD1, and absent DNA this call remains unverified. The CDR3 is 13 residues long. CDR3 residues: CASSFRGVEKLFF.

The V gene is TRBV2, the J gene TRBJ2-3. This CDR3 comprises 14 residues. Germline CDR1 and CDR2: SNHLY and FYNNEI. CDR3 in amino acids: CASSDNYITDTQYF.

The V gene is TRBV28, the J gene TRBJ2-5; the D call from TCRdb, TRBD1, cannot be confirmed without DNA. The germline V gene encodes CDR1 MDHEN and CDR2 SYDVKM. This CDR3 has 16 residues. The CDR3 spells CASSLVGRGGQETQYF. Full variable domain (outside the CDR3, taken from reference TRBV28 and TRBJ2-5): DVKVTQSSRYLVKRTGEKVFLECVQDMDHENMFWYRQDPGLGLRLIYFSYDVKMKEKGDIPEGYSVSREKKERFSLILESASTNQTSMYLCASSLVGRGGQETQYFGPGTRLLVL.

The chain has TRBV11-2 and TRBJ1-1; TCRdb's D call, TRBD1, is unchecked because there is no DNA. Germline CDR1 and CDR2: SGHAT and FQNNGV. The CDR3 totals 15 residues. CDR3 sequence reads: CASSLGRQGNTEAFF.

V usage is TRBV28 and J usage is TRBJ1-2. This CDR3 has 13 residues. Per the germline V gene, CDR1 is MDHEN and CDR2 is SYDVKM. CDR3 region: CASSLTAERPFTF.

The gene calls are TRBV6-5 and TRBJ2-3; absent DNA, TCRdb's TRBD1 call cannot be checked. The CDR3 runs to 14 residues. Germline loops: CDR1 MNHEY, CDR2 SVGAGI. Here the CDR3 reads CASRRGQGASTQYF.

The V and J genes are TRBV11-2 and TRBJ2-1; TCRdb's D call of TRBD1 is untestable without DNA. The CDR3 loop spans 14 amino acids. Germline CDR1 SGHAT, CDR2 FQNNGV. The CDR3 sequence: CASSRGQVYNEQFF.

This chain joins TRBV10-3 and TRBJ2-1. CDR3 length: 11 amino acids. The germline gives CDR1 ENHRY, CDR2 SYGVKD. The CDR3 loop reads CAISELGEQFF.

The rearrangement joins TRBV12-3 or TRBV12-4 to TRBJ2-1; there is no DNA to check the TCRdb D call of TRBD1. The length of the CDR3 is 18 residues. This CDR3 is CASSFSAGLGRTYNEQFF.

The CDR3: CASSQDTGLPNAQYF. This chain joins TRBV4-2 and TRBJ2-3. CDR3 length: 15 amino acids. In germline, CDR1 is LGHNA, CDR2 YNFKEQ.

The chain is built from TRBV5-1 and TRBJ2-3; TCRdb's D call of TRBD1 is untestable without DNA. This CDR3 comprises 15 residues. CDR1 and CDR2 from the germline V gene are SGHRS and YFSETQ. The CDR3 protein is CASSLGTASTDTQYF.

V and J are TRBV7-2 and TRBJ2-3. The CDR3 has 16 amino acids. From germline, CDR1 is SGHTA and CDR2 FQGNSA. The CDR3 sequence is CASSPSGRYYTDTQYF.

CDR3 region: CASSQSPHRGTDTQYF. The V gene is TRBV23-1, the J gene TRBJ2-3; TCRdb proposes TRBD1, but this gene call is untestable without DNA. TRBV23-1 has ORF status, its function being uncertain. This CDR3 contains 16 residues.

CDR3 amino acids: CASSLRSSPLHF. The J gene is TRBJ1-6, the V gene TRBV12-3 or TRBV12-4. The CDR3 has 12 amino acids.

The rearrangement links TRBV5-1 to TRBJ1-3; TCRdb returns TRBD1, unconfirmable since there is no DNA. Germline V CDR1 and CDR2: SGHRS, YFSETQ. The CDR3 runs to 14 residues. This CDR3 reads CASSPGTHGNTIYF. The full variable domain, in which reference TRBV5-1 and TRBJ1-3 provide the parts outside the CDR3, is KAGVTQTPRYLIKTRGQQVTLSCSPISGHRSVSWYQQTPGQGLQFLFEYFSETQRNKGNFPGRFSGRQFSNSRSEMNVSTLELGDSALYLCASSPGTHGNTIYFGEGSWLTVV.

This chain joins TRBV6-5 and TRBJ2-2. In germline, CDR1 is MNHEY, CDR2 SVGAGI. The CDR3 spans 12 residues. The CDR3 is CARYAYTGELFF.

The chain links TRBV4-3 to TRBJ2-1; TCRdb lists TRBD1, though no DNA is available to test this call. Germline V CDR1 and CDR2: LGHNA, YSLEER. This CDR3 has 15 residues. The CDR3 reads CASSQDDRGTAEQFF.

The chain carries TRBV20-1 and TRBJ2-1; the TCRdb call, TRBD2, lacks DNA for checking. CDR3 size: 11 residues. CDR1 is DFQATT and CDR2 is SNEGSKA in the germline V gene (reference sequence). This chain's CDR3 is CSSAGMHEQFF.

The chain uses TRBV6-1 and TRBJ1-1; the D call from TCRdb, TRBD1, cannot be confirmed without DNA. Germline-derived CDR1 and CDR2 are MNHNS and SASEGT. This CDR3 is built from 14 residues. CDR3 residues: CASSDRGANTEAFF.

The chain uses TRBV7-9 and TRBJ1-3. This CDR3 is 14 amino acids long. Germline assignment: CDR1 SEHNR and CDR2 FQNEAQ (reference sequence). CDR3 in amino acids: CASSFFGSGNTIYF.

This chain links TRBV7-2 with TRBJ2-1; the TCRdb D gene call, TRBD1, has no DNA to confirm it. The CDR3 loop spans 15 amino acids. In germline, CDR1 is SGHTA, CDR2 FQGNSA. This CDR3 reads CASSLLGIRGNEQFF.

The rearrangement uses TRBV12-3 or TRBV12-4 and TRBJ2-5; checking the TCRdb D call of TRBD1 is not possible without DNA. This CDR3 contains 15 residues. The CDR3 loop reads CASSRQGGIKETQYF.

The chain links TRBV28 to TRBJ2-1; the D gene TCRdb calls, TRBD1, cannot be checked with no DNA. The germline CDR1 and CDR2 sequences are MDHEN and SYDVKM. The CDR3 runs to 15 residues. CDR3 region: CASSSPGQGGNEQFF.

The V call is TRBV15, the J call TRBJ1-1; TCRdb designates TRBD1, a call that cannot be tested without DNA. CDR3 length: 14 residues. Germline lookup yields CDR1 LNHNV and CDR2 YYDKDF (reference sequence). The chain's CDR3 is CATSRVTGYASPFF.

The CDR3 sequence: CASSRGQAPSLGQYF. The chain recombines TRBV7-9 with TRBJ2-7; TCRdb's assignment of TRBD1 cannot be checked, as there is no DNA. Germline assignment: CDR1 SEHNR and CDR2 FQNEAQ (reference sequence). CDR3 length: 15 amino acids.

V is TRBV2 and J is TRBJ2-2; TCRdb returns TRBD1, unconfirmable since there is no DNA. Germline CDR1 and CDR2: SNHLY and FYNNEI. This CDR3 is 15 amino acids long. CDR3 protein: CASSETGPLGGELFF.

This rearrangement joins TRBV12-3 or TRBV12-4 to TRBJ1-1; TCRdb lists TRBD1, though no DNA is available to test this call. This CDR3 is built from 16 residues. CDR3 residues: CASSPNRGRERSPAFF.